This T cell receptor (beta chain) was identified in a study of cytomegalovirus exposure and HLA in healthy donors. The wider study: An earlier analysis identified 117 million unique TCR beta sequences in 150 million to 200 million T cells.

Germline V gene data show CDR1 as SGHTA and CDR2 as FQGNSA. This CDR3 is 17 amino acids long. Germline trimming cut 5 bases from V and 6 bases from J; bases unmatched to any gene: 8. Study-level findings and limits: In all likelihood, a cluster of highly shared sequence variants was a sequencing artifact. Donors were assumed by presence/absence analyses to have roughly uniform sequencing depth. A list of about 180 TCR beta chains associated with cytomegalovirus was given.

The PCR employed 60 Vbeta primers together with 13 Jbeta primers. Using immunoSEQ multiplex PCR, the repertoire was profiled, and TCRdb retains in-frame clones only, with some absent. The sample records more than 150,000 clones, over 80% being singletons. This clone appeared once. Its antigen is as yet unknown. The specimen sequenced was PBMCs. The sequence was collected from a man aged 35-49 years in good health and CMV-seronegative. The genes are TRBV7-2 and TRBJ2-2, with 14 bases matching TRBD2. CDR3 DNA sequence: TGTGCCAGCAGCCCGACTAGCGGGGGGGCGGGTGCCGGGGAGCTGTTTTTT. Translated: CASSPTSGGAGAGELFF. Filled out from reference TRBV7-2 and TRBJ2-2, the complete variable domain reads GAGVSQSPSNKVTEKGKDVELRCDPISGHTALYWYRQSLGQGLEFLIYFQGNSAPDKSGLPSDRFSAERTGGSVSTLTIQRTQQEDSAVYLCASSPTSGGAGAGELFFGEGSRLTVL.